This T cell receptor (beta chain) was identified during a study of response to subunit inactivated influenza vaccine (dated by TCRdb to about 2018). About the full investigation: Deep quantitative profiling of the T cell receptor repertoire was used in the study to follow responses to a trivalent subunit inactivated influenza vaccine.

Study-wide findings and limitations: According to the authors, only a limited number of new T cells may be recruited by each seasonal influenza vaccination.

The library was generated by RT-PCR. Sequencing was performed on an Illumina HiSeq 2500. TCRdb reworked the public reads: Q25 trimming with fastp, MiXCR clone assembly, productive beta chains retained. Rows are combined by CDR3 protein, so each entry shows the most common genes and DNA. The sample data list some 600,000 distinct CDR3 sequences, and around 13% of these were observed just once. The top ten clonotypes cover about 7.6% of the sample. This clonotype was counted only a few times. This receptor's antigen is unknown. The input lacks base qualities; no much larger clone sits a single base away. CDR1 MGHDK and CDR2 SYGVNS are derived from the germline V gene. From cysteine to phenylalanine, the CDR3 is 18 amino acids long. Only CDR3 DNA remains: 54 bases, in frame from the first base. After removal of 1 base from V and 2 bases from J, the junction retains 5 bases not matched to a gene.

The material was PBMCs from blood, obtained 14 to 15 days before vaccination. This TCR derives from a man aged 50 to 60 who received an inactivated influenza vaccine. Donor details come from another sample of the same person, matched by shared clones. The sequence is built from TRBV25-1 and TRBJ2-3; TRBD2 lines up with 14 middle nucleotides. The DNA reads TGTGCCAGCAGTGAATCAAGACTAGCGGGGGGGCACACAGATACGCAGTATTTT. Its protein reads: CASSESRLAGGHTDTQYF.